This TCR beta chain was documented in a study of blood T cell repertoires in COVID-19. Study-wide context: Italy, Spain and the United States were the sources of the convalescent and acute COVID-19 samples. From T cells, B-cell-depleted T cells, or PBMCs came the material, which was cDNA or gDNA.

Trimming removed 2 bases from V and 3 bases from J, with 12 bases in between. The CDR3 runs 14 residues. Germline CDR1 and CDR2: SGDLS and YYNGEE. In the study's own analysis: Reference gene primers were amplified, and this amplification served to estimate nucleated cell counts. The method was immunoSEQ multiplex PCR; TCRdb's version includes in-frame clones alone and lacks a portion of them. That table furnishes V, J and clone size, whereas the DNA furnished D and trimming. Found here are approximately 140,000 clones, around nine tenths of them singletons; the top ten hold roughly 2.2%. The sequencing input was peripheral blood. The rearrangement links TRBV9 to TRBJ2-7; a possible D gene is TRBD1 (6 bases). This TCR came from a man in his sixties or seventies with active COVID-19. The chain's CDR3 is CASSVEGEYYEQYF. DNA of the CDR3: TGTGCCAGCAGCGTCGAGGGGGAATACTACGAGCAGTACTTC.